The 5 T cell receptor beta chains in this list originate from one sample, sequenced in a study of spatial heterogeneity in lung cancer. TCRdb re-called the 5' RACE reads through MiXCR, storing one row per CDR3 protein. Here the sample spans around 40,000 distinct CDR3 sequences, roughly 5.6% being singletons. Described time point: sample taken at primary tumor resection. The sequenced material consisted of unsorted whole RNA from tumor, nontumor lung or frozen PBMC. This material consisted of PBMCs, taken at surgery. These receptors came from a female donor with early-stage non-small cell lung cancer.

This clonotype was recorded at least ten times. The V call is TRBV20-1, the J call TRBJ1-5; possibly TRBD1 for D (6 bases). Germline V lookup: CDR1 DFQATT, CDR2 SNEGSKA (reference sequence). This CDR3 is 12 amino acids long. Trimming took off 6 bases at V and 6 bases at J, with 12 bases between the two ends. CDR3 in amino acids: CSAWTDGQPQHF. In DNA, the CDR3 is TGCAGTGCATGGACAGATGGTCAGCCCCAGCATTTT.

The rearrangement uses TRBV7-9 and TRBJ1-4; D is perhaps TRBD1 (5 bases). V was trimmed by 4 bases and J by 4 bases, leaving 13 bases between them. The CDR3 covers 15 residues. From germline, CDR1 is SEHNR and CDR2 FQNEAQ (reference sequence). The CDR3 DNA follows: TGTGCCAGCAGCTCAGTGGGACGCGGTAATGAAAAACTGTTTTTT. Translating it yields CASSSVGRGNEKLFF.

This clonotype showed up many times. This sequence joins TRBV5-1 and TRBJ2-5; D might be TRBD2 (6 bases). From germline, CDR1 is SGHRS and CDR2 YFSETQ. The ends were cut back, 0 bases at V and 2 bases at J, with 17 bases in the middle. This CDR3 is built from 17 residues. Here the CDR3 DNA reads TGCGCCAGCAGCTTGGTCCCCCGCGGGGCAGGGCAAGAGACCCAGTACTTC. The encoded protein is CASSLVPRGAGQETQYF. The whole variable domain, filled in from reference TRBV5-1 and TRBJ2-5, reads KAGVTQTPRYLIKTRGQQVTLSCSPISGHRSVSWYQQTPGQGLQFLFEYFSETQRNKGNFPGRFSGRQFSNSRSEMNVSTLELGDSALYLCASSLVPRGAGQETQYFGPGTRLLVL.

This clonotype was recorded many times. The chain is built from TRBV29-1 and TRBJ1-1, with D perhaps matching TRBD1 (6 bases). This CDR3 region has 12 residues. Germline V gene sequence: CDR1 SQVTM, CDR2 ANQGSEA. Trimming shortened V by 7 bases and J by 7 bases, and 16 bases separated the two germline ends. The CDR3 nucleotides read TGCAGCGGTCTGACAGGTGGCAATGAAGCTTTCTTT. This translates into CSGLTGGNEAFF.

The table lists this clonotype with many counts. This CDR3 is CASSPEAQLNEKLFF. CDR3 nucleotide sequence: TGCGCCAGCAGCCCCGAGGCACAGCTTAATGAAAAACTGTTTTTT. The chain employs TRBV5-1 and TRBJ1-4; no clear D. Germline lookup yields CDR1 SGHRS and CDR2 YFSETQ. Trimming took 4 bases from V and 4 from J, leaving 14 bases between them. There are 15 residues in the CDR3.